These T cell receptor beta chains were read from a single sample in a study of cytomegalovirus exposure and HLA in healthy donors. This table comes from immunoSEQ multiplex PCR, and its TCRdb copy is limited to in-frame clones, with some not included. This sample has a few hundred thousand clones, with 65% to 85% found just once. The sample taken for sequencing was PBMCs. Every receptor here comes from a female donor in good health and CMV-seronegative. Each CDR3 is given with its conserved first and last residue. The listing skips clone size in some rows; elsewhere it reads once, few, many or a size class.

>TRBJ1-5|.|TRBV15
CATSRAGRGFNQPQHF
>TRBJ1-4|.|TRBV7-9
CASSLGGEKLFF
>TRBJ2-3|few|TRBV5-6
CASYDSTVPDTQYF
>TRBJ2-5|.|TRBV28
CASRDRGWETQYF
>TRBJ1-3|.|TRBV11-3
CASSLSGQNSGNTIYF
>TRBJ2-7|few|TRBV11-2
CASRAGVGGVDEQYF
>TRBJ2-7|.|TRBV6-1
CASSVNRAYPYEQYF
>TRBJ2-6|once|TRBV5-1
CASSLGSPGANVLTF
>TRBJ2-1|.|TRBV15
CATSSGRDNEQFF
>TRBJ2-5|.|TRBV27
CASSAGLFETQYF
>TRBJ1-1|.|TRBV10-3
CAISGTSMNTEAFF
>TRBJ2-7|few|TRBV6-1
CASSEGGAGVVQYF
>TRBJ1-4|.|TRBV6-1
CASRGGDLNEKLFF
>TRBJ2-7|.|TRBV7-9
CASSPRDSHYEQYF
>TRBJ1-6|few|TRBV27
CASSSRDYSPLHF
>TRBJ1-5|few|TRBV18
CASSGAGVGQPQHF
>TRBJ1-2|.|TRBV6-4
CASSGTGTFGGYTF
>TRBJ2-3|once|TRBV5-6
CASSLSSGRTPSTDTQYF
>TRBJ1-2|few|TRBV28
CASKGPGTGGASGGYTF
>TRBJ2-5|.|TRBV12-2
CASRLRRRERSEEQYF
>TRBJ2-7|.|TRBV11-2
CASSFGTMASYEQYF
>TRBJ2-5|few|TRBV5-1
CASASGSTETQYF
>TRBJ2-1|few|TRBV5-6
CASSLSRGVYNEQFF
>TRBJ1-4|.|TRBV7-8
CASSPLAGIEKLFF
>TRBJ2-1|.|TRBV6-1
CASRVQSGHNEQFF
>TRBJ2-6|.|TRBV27
CASSWAGGANVLTF
>TRBJ2-1|.|TRBV2
CASSGEIAGQYNEQFF
>TRBJ1-2|few|TRBV18
CASSPIQTDNYGYTF
>TRBJ2-1|.|TRBV5-1
CASSQTGARYNEQFF
>TRBJ2-5|.|TRBV15
CATSRAPRAGETQYF
>TRBJ2-3|few|TRBV5-1
CASSLDSYTTDTQYF
>TRBJ1-2|.|TRBV5-6
CASSLGSRVGGYTF
>TRBJ2-7|.|TRBV13
CASSPVAENYEQYF
>TRBJ2-1|.|TRBV14
CASSQLSVSSYNEQFF
>TRBJ1-3|.|TRBV6-4
CASSDSGGSGNTIYF
>TRBJ1-1|.|TRBV5-1
CASSLLQPNTEAFF
>TRBJ2-1|once|TRBV7-9
CSSSLGLADEQFF
>TRBJ2-1|.|TRBV2
CASLPALGRDEQFF
>TRBJ2-1|few|TRBV6-6
CASSSTGAFYNEQFF
>TRBJ2-4|.|TRBV10-2
CASSQAAKNIQYF
>TRBJ2-3|.|TRBV5-1
CASSLGRADTQYF
>TRBJ1-1|.|TRBV7-9
CASSRIFQGHTEAFF
>TRBJ2-5|.|TRBV10-1
CASSDSWEQYF
>TRBJ1-6|.|TRBV5-1
CASREINSPLHF
>TRBJ2-7|.|TRBV19
CASSITSGTEQYF
>TRBJ1-2|.|TRBV30
CAWSVRLQGEGGYTF
>TRBJ2-7|.|TRBV27
CASSFGAAYEQYF
>TRBJ2-4|.|TRBV4-2
CASSQDLGGGNIQYF
>TRBJ2-7|.|TRBV27
CASSLSTGGLVEQYF
>TRBJ1-1|.|TRBV4-1
CASSQPDRVSTEAFF